Shown below are 20 T cell receptor beta chains from a single sample sequenced in a study of shared clonotypes between healthy human individuals. The protocol was immunoSEQ multiplex PCR, while the TCRdb copy is restricted to in-frame clones and leaves out a portion. The sample includes over 2 million clones, approximately 95% of them seen just once. The source material was naive CD4+ T cells sorted from blood. Subset noted: CD45RA+ positively selected. The source of these receptors is a man between 18 and 29 years old in good health.

On this clone: Mismatch with germline at one junction end may stem from a read error. The rearrangement links TRBV10-3 to TRBJ2-2; 8 bases line up with TRBD2. This CDR3 region has 17 residues. CDR1 is ENHRY, CDR2 SYGVKD, per germline. The CDR3 coding sequence is TGTGCCAGCAGTTACGGCCCAGCGGGAGCTATCACCGGGGAGCTGTTTTTT. It specifies CASSYGPAGAITGELFF.

V gene TRBV5-1 combines with J gene TRBJ1-2, with 7 bases aligning to TRBD1. The CDR3 runs to 14 residues. V trimming: 1 base; J trimming: 8 bases; junction bases outside the gene matches: 8. Germline CDR1 SGHRS, CDR2 YFSETQ. In DNA, the CDR3 is TGCGCCAGCAGCTTGCCGCAGGGGGAAGAAGGCTACACCTTC. Translated: CASSLPQGEEGYTF.

The rearrangement links TRBV2 to TRBJ2-7; D might be TRBD1 or TRBD2, each matching 6 bases. CDR3 size: 14 residues. Germline V CDR1 and CDR2: SNHLY, FYNNEI. V gave up 7 bases and J gave up 5 bases, with 18 bases separating them. The CDR3 region is CASIPGAVTNEQYF. In DNA form, the CDR3 reads TGTGCCAGCATCCCGGGGGCGGTTACTAACGAGCAGTACTTC. Full variable domain (remainder filled in from reference TRBV2 and TRBJ2-7): EPEVTQTPSHQVTQMGQEVILRCVPISNHLYFYWYRQILGQKVEFLVSFYNNEISEKSEIFDDQFSVERPDGSNFTLKIRSTKLEDSAMYFCASIPGAVTNEQYFGPGTRLTVT.

V usage is TRBV6-1 and J usage is TRBJ1-6; D not resolved. Germline loops: CDR1 MNHNS, CDR2 SASEGT. The V and J ends lost 7 bases and 10 bases respectively, with 8 bases between them. The CDR3 is 11 amino acids. In nucleotides, the CDR3 is TGTGCCAGCACGGAAGTCTCACCCCTCCACTTT. Translating gives CASTEVSPLHF.

The V gene is TRBV5-4, the J gene TRBJ2-5, with D possibly TRBD1 on 6 matching bases. The CDR3 has 14 amino acids. Germline CDR1 SGHNT, CDR2 YYREEE (reference sequence). Trimming shortened V by 4 bases and J by 5 bases, and 15 bases separated the two germline ends. The CDR3 DNA reads as TGTGCCAGCAGCCCAGGGGCTAGTTCCGAGACCCAGTACTTC. Translating it yields CASSPGASSETQYF. The full variable domain, rest sourced from reference TRBV5-4 and TRBJ2-5, is ETGVTQSPTHLIKTRGQQVTLRCSSQSGHNTVSWYQQALGQGPQFIFQYYREEENGRGNFPPRFSGLQFPNYSSELNVNALELDDSALYLCASSPGASSETQYFGPGTRLLVL.

This clone showed up just once. The same CDR3 is also encoded by other DNA sequences in this sample. J is TRBJ2-2 and V is TRBV10-2; D is uncertain. The CDR3 totals 13 residues. V was shortened by 1 base and J by 5 bases, with 5 bases between the two germline ends. Germline V gene lookup returns CDR1 WSHSY and CDR2 SAAADI. The CDR3 bases are TGCGCCAGCAGTGAGTGGGGAACCGGGGAGCTGTTTTTT. Encoded protein: CASSEWGTGELFF.

This clone showed up just once. The rearrangement joins TRBV6-1 to TRBJ1-3, with a weak D call TRBD1 (5 bases). Germline assignment: CDR1 MNHNS and CDR2 SASEGT. The CDR3 spans 15 residues. V was cut by 6 bases and J by 3 bases, with 15 bases left in between. CDR3 region: CASRWEGALGNTIYF. The CDR3 DNA sequence: TGTGCCAGCAGATGGGAAGGGGCGCTTGGAAACACCATATATTTT.

The chain uses TRBV4-3 and TRBJ2-4; D is perhaps TRBD2 (6 bases). CDR1 and CDR2 from the germline V gene are LGHNA and YSLEER. CDR3 size: 14 residues. V was shortened by 1 base and J by 7 bases, with 11 bases between the two germline ends. CDR3 amino acids: CASSQATGTNIQYF. The DNA of the CDR3 is TGCGCCAGCAGCCAAGCGACCGGGACTAACATTCAGTACTTC.

V gene TRBV7-9 combines with J gene TRBJ2-7; 9 bases align to TRBD2. The germline V gene has CDR1 SEHNR and CDR2 FQNEAQ (reference sequence). The CDR3 length is 15 residues. V was clipped by 1 base and J by 3 bases; unmatched bases: 4. The CDR3 coding sequence is TGTGCCAGCAGCTTAGTGGAGCGGGAGGACTACGAGCAGTACTTC. Translation gives CASSLVEREDYEQYF.

V is TRBV6-1 and J is TRBJ2-7; D ambiguous. V gave up 4 bases and J gave up 6 bases, with 16 bases separating them. Germline CDR1 reads MNHNS; CDR2 reads SASEGT. The length of the CDR3 is 14 residues. In DNA, the CDR3 is TGTGCCAGCAGTGGGCGCAGTTCTACTGCCGAGCAGTACTTC. Its translation is CASSGRSSTAEQYF.

The V and J genes are TRBV28 and TRBJ2-2; a possible D gene is TRBD1 (6 bases). V dropped 4 bases and J dropped 4 bases, with 19 bases sitting between them. The CDR3 loop spans 17 amino acids. Germline CDR1 and CDR2: MDHEN and SYDVKM. In DNA, the CDR3 is TGTGCCAGCAGTTCTATACAGGGTGGGCTAGTCACCGGGGAGCTGTTTTTT. It codes for CASSSIQGGLVTGELFF.

V is TRBV9 and J is TRBJ2-2; D is unresolved. The CDR3 contains 14 residues. V was clipped by 3 bases and J by 5 bases, with 11 bases between them. Germline V gives CDR1 SGDLS, CDR2 YYNGEE. This chain's CDR3 is CASSEGLRTGELFF. The DNA for the CDR3 is TGTGCCAGCAGCGAGGGATTGAGGACCGGGGAGCTGTTTTTT.

The V call is TRBV30, the J call TRBJ1-1; a possible D gene is TRBD1 (5 bases). The V end was cut by 3 bases, the J end by 3 bases, with 14 bases between. The V gene's germline CDR1 is GTSNPN and CDR2 SVGIG (reference sequence). The CDR3 has 14 amino acids. The CDR3 DNA reads as TGTGCCTGGAGAAGTTGGCGGGGGGACACTGAAGCTTTCTTT. Residues: CAWRSWRGDTEAFF. The full variable domain, rest sourced from reference TRBV30 and TRBJ1-1, is SQTIHQWPATLVQPVGSPLSLECTVEGTSNPNLYWYRQAAGRGLQLLFYSVGIGQISSEVPQNLSASRPQDRQFILSSKKLLLSDSGFYLCAWRSWRGDTEAFFGQGTRLTVV.

J is TRBJ2-1 and V is TRBV5-4; 7 nucleotides agree with TRBD2. The V gene's germline CDR1 is SGHNT and CDR2 YYREEE (reference sequence). The CDR3 extends over 15 amino acids. The trim removed 3 bases at V and 1 base at J, leaving 4 bases unmatched. For the CDR3, the DNA is TGTGCCAGCAGCTCGCGGGAGAGGTCCTACAATGAGCAGTTCTTC. Amino acids: CASSSRERSYNEQFF.

This chain links TRBV25-1 with TRBJ1-4; TRBD1 is a possible D gene (6 bases). V lost 6 bases, J lost 8 bases, and 19 bases lay in between. Per germline, CDR1 MGHDK and CDR2 SYGVNS. CDR3 length: 15 amino acids. The CDR3 spells CASSPTGGGLEKLFF. CDR3 coding DNA: TGTGCCAGCAGCCCAACAGGAGGGGGGCTAGAAAAACTGTTTTTT.

CDR3 sequence reads: CASSVSSFQTQYF. Here the CDR3 DNA reads TGTGCCAGCAGCGTATCTAGCTTCCAGACCCAGTACTTC. This chain connects TRBV9 to TRBJ2-5; D perhaps matches TRBD2 (5 bases). Germline CDR1 is SGDLS and CDR2 is YYNGEE. This CDR3 is 13 amino acids long. The V end lost 1 base, the J end lost 6 bases, and 10 bases lay between the germline ends. The whole variable domain, filled in from reference TRBV9 and TRBJ2-5, reads DSGVTQTPKHLITATGQRVTLRCSPRSGDLSVYWYQQSLDQGLQFLIQYYNGEERAKGNILERFSAQQFPDLHSELNLSSLELGDSALYFCASSVSSFQTQYFGPGTRLLVL.

Of note for this clone: This sample includes further DNA sequences coding for the same CDR3. This chain connects TRBV5-4 to TRBJ2-5, with D unclear. Germline assignment: CDR1 SGHNT and CDR2 YYREEE (reference sequence). Between the trimmed V and J ends, which lost 0 bases and 2 bases, there was a span of 8 bases. The CDR3 is made up of 14 amino acids. The CDR3 loop is CASSLGGFQETQYF. The CDR3 DNA reads as TGTGCCAGCAGCTTGGGGGGTTTTCAAGAGACCCAGTACTTC.

This chain connects TRBV10-3 to TRBJ2-3, with 9 bases matching TRBD1. Germline CDR1 is ENHRY and CDR2 is SYGVKD. Germline trimming cut 6 bases from V and 7 bases from J; bases unmatched to any gene: 8. This CDR3 is 14 amino acids long. CDR3 residues: CAIRGTGMANTQYF. In DNA form, the CDR3 reads TGTGCCATCAGGGGGACAGGGATGGCGAATACGCAGTATTTT.

The rearrangement joins TRBV29-1 to TRBJ2-1; no definite D call. Trimming took off 4 bases at V and 5 bases at J, with 12 bases between the two ends. In germline, CDR1 is SQVTM, CDR2 ANQGSEA. CDR3 length: 13 residues. The CDR3 nucleotides are TGCAGCGTTGTTAAGTGGGGAAACAATGAGCAGTTCTTC. This gives the protein CSVVKWGNNEQFF.

As to this clone: This sequence may be a read error, since a much larger clone differs from it by one base. V is TRBV11-2 and J is TRBJ2-1; D unclear. Germline CDR1 and CDR2: SGHAT and FQNNGV. The V end was cut by 5 bases, the J end by 0 bases, with 5 bases between. The CDR3 runs to 13 residues. CDR3 sequence reads: CASSGSSYNEQFF. CDR3 DNA: TGTGCCAGCAGCGGAAGCTCCTACAATGAGCAGTTCTTC.